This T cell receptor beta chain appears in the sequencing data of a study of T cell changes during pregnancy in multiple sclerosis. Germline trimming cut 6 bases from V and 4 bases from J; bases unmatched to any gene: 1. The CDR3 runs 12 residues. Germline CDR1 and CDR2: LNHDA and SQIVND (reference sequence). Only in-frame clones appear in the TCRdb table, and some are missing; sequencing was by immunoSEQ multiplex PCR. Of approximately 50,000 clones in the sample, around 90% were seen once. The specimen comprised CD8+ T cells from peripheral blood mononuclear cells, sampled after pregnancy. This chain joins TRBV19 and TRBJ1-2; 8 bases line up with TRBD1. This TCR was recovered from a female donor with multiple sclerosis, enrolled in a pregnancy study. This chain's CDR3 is CASSTGGYGYTF. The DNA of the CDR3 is TGTGCCAGTAGCACAGGGGGCTATGGCTACACCTTC.